A selection of T cell receptor beta chains follows, all from one sample in a study of T cells after yellow fever vaccination. TCRdb re-called the 5' RACE reads with MiXCR, one entry per CDR3 protein. The data contain 25,000 to 30,000 distinct CDR3 sequences, around 4.3% of them singletons. Sequenced here: PBMCs, either bulk or a sorted T-cell subset (CD4+, CD8+, memory, or dextramer-sorted; not recorded which), sampled on the day of the yellow fever booster vaccination. Receptors were obtained from a man between 18 and 29 years old who received the YFV17D yellow fever vaccine. CDR3s include the opening cysteine and the closing phenylalanine or tryptophan. Fields, in order: V gene, D gene, clone size, J gene, CDR3 protein, CDR3 DNA. D genes are given only for firm matches. Where a row states a size, it is once, few, many or the class of an expanded clone; other rows omit it.

TRBV20-1	TRBD2	large	TRBJ2-5	CSARGGLAGSQETQYF	TGCAGTGCTAGAGGGGGGCTAGCGGGGAGCCAAGAGACCCAGTACTTC
TRBV5-1	-	few	TRBJ1-1	CASSLTQGVSAEAFF	TGCGCCAGCAGCTTGACCCAGGGTGTGAGTGCTGAAGCTTTCTTT
TRBV20-1	-	many	TRBJ2-1	CSARDLSGFGYNEQFF	TGCAGTGCTAGAGATCTATCAGGGTTTGGGTACAATGAGCAGTTCTTC
TRBV27	-	medium-sized	TRBJ2-1	CASSQGSRVNEQFF	TGTGCCAGCAGTCAGGGGAGTAGAGTCAATGAGCAGTTCTTC
TRBV5-6	-	few	TRBJ1-2	CASSQKGGRRYGYTF	TGTGCCAGCAGCCAGAAAGGAGGGCGACGGTATGGCTACACCTTC
TRBV5-4	-	many	TRBJ2-1	CASSLEPVNNEQFF	TGTGCCAGCAGCTTGGAGCCAGTCAACAATGAGCAGTTCTTC
TRBV7-6	-	many	TRBJ1-4	CASSLETRMTTNEKLFF	TGTGCCAGCAGCTTAGAAACCAGGATGACAACTAATGAAAAACTGTTTTTT
TRBV4-3	TRBD2	many	TRBJ2-5	CASSQEVPVSNGGGETQYF	TGCGCCAGCAGCCAAGAGGTTCCGGTCTCCAACGGGGGGGGAGAGACCCAGTACTTC
TRBV25-1	-	many	TRBJ1-5	CASSETASLSNQPQHF	TGTGCCAGCAGTGAAACAGCCAGTCTTAGCAATCAGCCCCAGCATTTT
TRBV7-2	-	-	TRBJ2-3	CASRPQSDTKYF	TGTGCCAGCCGACCGCAGTCTGATACGAAGTATTTT
TRBV4-3	TRBD1	many	TRBJ1-1	CASSQEGQGFRGEAFF	TGCGCCAGCAGCCAAGAGGGACAGGGGTTTAGGGGTGAAGCTTTCTTT
TRBV6-5	TRBD2	many	TRBJ2-5	CASSYLGSGVETQYF	TGTGCCAGCAGTTACCTCGGTAGCGGGGTGGAGACCCAGTACTTC
TRBV6-2/TRBV6-3	-	many	TRBJ1-1	CASSHALFRGEAFF	TGTGCCAGCAGCCATGCCTTGTTCAGAGGTGAAGCTTTCTTT
TRBV12-3/TRBV12-4	-	few	TRBJ2-5	CASSSGALGETQYF	TGTGCCAGCAGTTCGGGGGCCCTCGGGGAGACCCAGTACTTC
TRBV9	TRBD2	many	TRBJ2-1	CASSVGTSDGSEQFF	TGTGCCAGCAGCGTCGGGACTAGCGACGGGAGTGAGCAGTTCTTC
TRBV3-1	-	many	TRBJ2-1	CASSQGSGEQFF	TGTGCCAGCAGCCAGGGGTCGGGGGAGCAGTTCTTC
TRBV30	TRBD1	many	TRBJ2-4	CAWSAGGRDIQYF	TGTGCCTGGAGTGCAGGGGGCAGGGACATTCAGTACTTC
TRBV28	-	many	TRBJ1-1	CASTLQGTTEAFF	TGTGCCAGCACCCTTCAGGGAACCACTGAAGCTTTCTTT
TRBV21-1	-	many	TRBJ1-4	CAIPGPGSEKLFF	TGTGCCATACCGGGACCCGGGAGTGAAAAACTGTTTTTT
TRBV5-1	-	many	TRBJ1-1	CASSLAVRTEAFF	TGCGCCAGCAGCTTGGCGGTGCGGACTGAAGCTTTCTTT
TRBV30	-	many	TRBJ1-5	CAWSVGGNQPQHF	TGTGCCTGGAGTGTGGGCGGCAATCAGCCCCAGCATTTT
TRBV15	-	medium-sized	TRBJ2-7	CATSTGGEGLSEQYF	TGTGCCACCAGCACGGGCGGGGAAGGGCTAAGCGAGCAGTACTTC
TRBV14	-	few	TRBJ1-1	CASSQGGRSAKAFF	TGTGCCAGCAGCCAAGGAGGTAGAAGCGCGAAAGCTTTCTTT
TRBV6-5	-	many	TRBJ1-2	CASKDGYTGYGYTF	TGTGCCAGCAAGGACGGGTATACGGGTTATGGCTACACCTTC
TRBV12-3/TRBV12-4	-	few	TRBJ1-1	CASSRGGPTEAFF	TGTGCCAGCAGTCGGGGGGGGCCCACTGAAGCTTTCTTT
TRBV7-9	-	many	TRBJ1-4	CASSSHATNEKLFF	TGTGCCAGCAGCTCCCACGCAACTAATGAAAAACTGTTTTTT